A single T cell receptor (beta chain) is shown here with its context. Its antigen is not identified. The treatment here: oral pan-JAK inhibitor, 5-10 mg twice daily. Obtained from alopecia areata patients were lesional scalp punch biopsies along with peripheral blood. Following extraction, RNA underwent reverse transcription to cDNA, which served as the sequencing template. The data were produced by immunoSEQ multiplex PCR, yet TCRdb's version contains in-frame clones alone and is incomplete. The table records roughly 120,000 clones, roughly three fifths of them present only once. The CDR3 totals 14 residues. From germline, CDR1 is MNHEY and CDR2 SMNVEV (reference sequence). Between the trimmed V and J ends, which lost 3 bases and 5 bases, there was a span of 13 bases. This sample stems from a study of CD8+ T cells in alopecia areata. The study's findings and limits: Lesional scalp, especially alopecia totalis/universalis, showed higher clonality than normal scalp. The study found tofacitinib significantly decreased scalp clonality and expanded CD8+ clones among the top 100.

The chain combines TRBV27 with TRBJ2-5; tentatively, D is TRBD2 (5 bases). The starting material was CD8+ T cells sorted from blood, obtained at week 24, from a patient treated with tofacitinib. This clonotype originated in a human donor with alopecia areata. The CDR3 DNA reads as TGTGCCAGCAGTTTTTTCGGGGATTTGGAGACCCAGTACTTC. Translated, it gives CASSFFGDLETQYF.